The present TCR beta chain was sequenced within a study of blood T cells in healthy people across ages. CDR3 length: 15 residues. Germline values: CDR1 LNHNV, CDR2 YYDKDF (reference sequence). V lost 8 bases to trimming and J lost 0 bases, with 14 bases between them. A second PCR of about 7 to 12 cycles used a sample-barcoded 5' primer and a J-beta primer mix. Every cDNA was tagged by a template-switch adaptor with 12 random nucleotides. TCRdb passed the 5' RACE reads through MiXCR, listing each CDR3 protein once. The sample lists 1,500,000 or so distinct CDR3 sequences, about 45% seen once, with 4% in the top ten. Study-level findings and limits: There were more naive CD4+ cells and higher diversity in long-lived donors than in aged donors. Estimates of total diversity, which came from one million sequenced T cells, were considered to be underestimates.

This clonotype appeared many times. The target antigen is unknown. Sequenced sample: blood. The sequence came from a young woman in good health. V gene TRBV15 combines with J gene TRBJ2-4; the D gene is possibly TRBD2 (6 bases). CDR3 sequence reads: CATGGPNQAKNIQYF. Written as DNA, the CDR3 is TGTGCCACCGGAGGGCCGAACCAAGCCAAAAACATTCAGTACTTC.